This TCR beta chain is drawn from a study of T cell responses to AZD1222 COVID-19 vaccine. The overall study: Second doses were pooled across both intervals (about 4 or about 12 weeks).

Whole-study results and caveats: White British people made up most donors, females outnumbered males, and clonal diversity was possibly underestimated. Only a handful of AZD1222 recipients were seropositive at baseline. The repertoires were collected only after the peak T cell response.

TCRdb keeps only in-frame clones here, not all; method: immunoSEQ multiplex PCR. This table holds 25,000 to 35,000 clones, roughly 78% found once. To note about this clone: Its antigen is still unknown.

The TCR comes from an adult in good health. The starting material was peripheral blood, obtained on day 0 of AZD1222 vaccination.

The CDR3 region is CASSRETGQITEAFF. The CDR3 DNA reads TGCGCCAGCAGCCGAGAGACGGGACAAATCACTGAAGCTTTCTTT. The V gene is TRBV4-3, the J gene TRBJ1-1; D is possibly TRBD1 (6 bases). V lost 4 bases, J lost 4 bases, and 16 bases lay in between. The V gene's germline CDR1 is LGHNA and CDR2 YSLEER. The CDR3 has 15 amino acids.